One and the same sample provided the 18 T cell receptor beta chains below, sequenced in a study of T-cell reconstitution after alpha-beta-depleted transplantation in children. The TCRbeta library incorporated unique molecular identifiers. TCRdb called the PCR reads again in MiXCR, with one record for every CDR3 protein. The sample holds 500,000 or so distinct CDR3 sequences; about 31% are singletons and the top ten take around 2.3%. The sample was PBMCs from the stem cell graft donor, taken from the stem cell graft. The receptors were sampled from a human donor who donated a stem cell graft to a child with aplastic anemia.

This clonotype was counted a few times. The rearrangement links TRBV24-1 to TRBJ2-5; D is possibly TRBD1 or TRBD2 (5 bases each). V shed 3 bases and J shed 4 bases, with 17 bases lying between them. CDR1 is KGHDR and CDR2 is SFDVKD in the germline V gene. The CDR3 is 16 amino acids. In nucleotides, the CDR3 is TGTGCCACCAGTGATAATTCCCTGGGGGTGCGAGAGACCCAGTACTTC. Translation: CATSDNSLGVRETQYF.

Details on this clonotype: Its ends do not fully match the called genes, so a read error is possible. This chain uses TRBV20-1 with TRBJ2-1; 11 positions agree with TRBD2. The CDR3 has 16 residues. CDR1 is DFQATT, CDR2 SNEGSKA, per germline (reference sequence). The CDR3 coding sequence is TGCAGTGCTAAGCCGGCGACTAGCGGGGACCACAAGGAGCAGTTCTTC. This gives the protein CSAKPATSGDHKEQFF.

This clonotype appeared a few times. The gene calls are TRBV5-1 and TRBJ2-2; 11 bases agree with TRBD2. Trimming took 4 bases from V and 1 from J; bases not matched to a gene: 3. The germline gives CDR1 SGHRS, CDR2 YFSETQ. This CDR3 has 16 amino acids. CDR3 in DNA: TGCGCCAGCAGCCCGGGGACTAGCGGGAACACCGGGGAGCTGTTTTTT. This sequence encodes CASSPGTSGNTGELFF.

The chain has TRBV9 and TRBJ2-7; TRBD2 matches 12 bases. V dropped 3 bases and J dropped 4; count of bases not matched to a gene: 17. Looked up from germline, CDR1 is SGDLS and CDR2 is YYNGEE. The CDR3 spans 19 residues. This CDR3 reads CASSAAPGGETSGGYEQYF. CDR3 in DNA: TGTGCCAGCAGCGCCGCTCCAGGGGGCGAGACTAGCGGGGGATACGAGCAGTACTTC.

This clonotype was detected only a few times. The chain uses TRBV20-1 and TRBJ2-1; 8 nucleotides agree with TRBD2. The CDR3 is 15 residues long. The germline gives CDR1 DFQATT, CDR2 SNEGSKA (reference sequence). Trimming at V came to 6 bases and at J to 7 bases, leaving 14 bases not matched to a gene. As DNA, the CDR3 is TGCAGTGCACTTGGAAAGCTTTTAGCGGGGAATGAGCAGTTCTTC. Residues: CSALGKLLAGNEQFF.

This clonotype was recorded only once. V gene TRBV30 combines with J gene TRBJ2-1; 7 nucleotides align to TRBD2. Germline assignment: CDR1 GTSNPN and CDR2 SVGIG (reference sequence). The V segment lost 0 bases and the J segment 2 bases; nucleotides outside the gene matches: 7. The CDR3 runs 16 residues. CDR3 loop: CAWSVMEAGTYNEQFF. CDR3 bases: TGTGCCTGGAGTGTGATGGAAGCGGGGACCTACAATGAGCAGTTCTTC.

This rearrangement joins TRBV7-2 to TRBJ1-4; D gene ambiguous. V gave up 5 bases and J gave up 7 bases, with 11 bases separating them. The CDR3 runs to 13 residues. Germline V gene data show CDR1 as SGHTA and CDR2 as FQGNSA. CDR3 amino acids: CASSNSISEKLFF. The CDR3 coding sequence is TGTGCCAGCAGCAACAGTATTTCTGAAAAACTGTTTTTT.

The genes are TRBV30 and TRBJ2-7; D might be TRBD2 (5 bases). Germline loops: CDR1 GTSNPN, CDR2 SVGIG (reference sequence). The CDR3 extends over 12 amino acids. As DNA, the CDR3 is TGTGTTGGTAGCGTGAGTCCCTACGAGCAGTACGTC. Its protein product is CVGSVSPYEQYV.

This clonotype has only one observation. The chain employs TRBV12-3 or TRBV12-4 and TRBJ2-3; 8 bases fit TRBD2. V shed 5 bases and J 2 bases; nucleotides not matched to a gene: 12. This CDR3 is built from 17 residues. As DNA, the CDR3 is TGTGCCAGCAGTCCTCCAAGCGGGAGTGGTACCACAGATACGCAGTATTTT. It codes for CASSPPSGSGTTDTQYF.

V gene TRBV7-9 combines with J gene TRBJ1-4, with D unclear. The CDR3 covers 12 residues. Trimming removed 4 bases at V and 10 bases at J, with 10 bases between. The V gene's germline CDR1 is SEHNR and CDR2 FQNEAQ (reference sequence). The CDR3 DNA follows: TGTGCCAGCAGCTGGAGAGAGGGAAAACTGTTTTTT. This encodes CASSWREGKLFF.

This clonotype occurred a few times. The chain joins TRBV5-1 to TRBJ2-7, with D possibly TRBD2 on 5 matching bases. The V gene's germline CDR1 is SGHRS and CDR2 YFSETQ. The CDR3 totals 14 residues. V lost 0 bases and J lost 8, with 15 bases in between. The DNA for the CDR3 is TGCGCCAGCAGCTTGGAGGCAGCGGCCGGCAAGCAGTACTTC. This translates into CASSLEAAAGKQYF. Full variable domain (outside the CDR3, taken from reference TRBV5-1 and TRBJ2-7): KAGVTQTPRYLIKTRGQQVTLSCSPISGHRSVSWYQQTPGQGLQFLFEYFSETQRNKGNFPGRFSGRQFSNSRSEMNVSTLELGDSALYLCASSLEAAAGKQYFGPGTRLTVT.

The chain combines TRBV7-2 with TRBJ1-5; D perhaps matches TRBD1 (6 bases). This CDR3 is 16 amino acids long. V was clipped by 5 bases and J by 1 base, with 15 bases between them. Germline lookup yields CDR1 SGHTA and CDR2 FQGNSA. Written as DNA, the CDR3 is TGTGCCAGCAGCCTAATGGGGGGCTGGAGCAATCAGCCCCAGCATTTT. Its protein product is CASSLMGGWSNQPQHF.

This clonotype has a count of ten or more. The V call is TRBV27, the J call TRBJ2-4; tentatively, D is TRBD1 or TRBD2 (5 bases each). Trimming took off 5 bases at V and 0 bases at J, with 11 bases between the two ends. This CDR3 region has 15 residues. Germline V CDR1 and CDR2: MNHEY, SMNVEV (reference sequence). The CDR3 sequence is CASSSAGTAKNIQYF. The DNA for the CDR3 is TGTGCCAGCAGTAGCGCCGGGACAGCCAAAAACATTCAGTACTTC.

J is TRBJ1-5 and V is TRBV10-3; unclear D gene. This CDR3 has 14 amino acids. The germline V and J ends were trimmed by 3 bases and 6 bases, with 12 bases remaining between them. Germline CDR1 reads ENHRY; CDR2 reads SYGVKD. CDR3 sequence: CAISDGDGAQPQHF. In DNA, the CDR3 is TGTGCCATCAGTGACGGGGATGGAGCTCAGCCCCAGCATTTT.

The chain links TRBV7-9 to TRBJ2-1, with 7 bases matching TRBD2. CDR1 is SEHNR and CDR2 is FQNEAQ in the germline V gene (reference sequence). J gave up 2 bases and V 5 bases, and 9 bases lay outside the gene matches. This CDR3 has 16 residues. In DNA form, the CDR3 reads TGTGCCAGCAGCAGCAGATCTAGCGGAACCTACAATGAGCAGTTCTTC. Translated: CASSSRSSGTYNEQFF.

The chain recombines TRBV29-1 with TRBJ2-1; unclear D gene. V was pared by 3 bases and J by 7 bases, with 13 bases between. Germline V gives CDR1 SQVTM, CDR2 ANQGSEA. This CDR3 region has 13 residues. In DNA form, the CDR3 reads TGCAGCGTTGAGAACTTCCCTATAAATGAGCAGTTCTTC. Its protein is CSVENFPINEQFF.

The CDR3 loop reads CASSLVHYVEEYEQYF. CDR3 nucleotides: TGTGCCAGCAGCTTGGTCCACTACGTCGAAGAATACGAGCAGTACTTC. The chain is built from TRBV5-5 and TRBJ2-7; no clear D. Trimming stripped 0 bases from V and 4 bases from J, with 17 bases between. The germline CDR1 and CDR2 sequences are SGHKS and YYEKEE (reference sequence). The CDR3 contains 16 residues.

In regard to this clonotype: An end of the junction differs from the germline gene, which may be a read error. The chain couples TRBV29-1 to TRBJ2-1; TRBD2 might be the D (5 bases). Per the germline V gene, CDR1 is SQVTM and CDR2 is ANQGSEA. This CDR3 is built from 13 residues. For the CDR3, the DNA is TGCAGCTCCAGGCCGATGGGGAGCAATGCGCAGTTCTTC. It translates to CSSRPMGSNAQFF.